This TCR beta chain was identified in a study of blood T cell repertoires in COVID-19. The wider study: Whether acute or convalescent, the COVID-19 samples came from the United States, Italy and Spain. PBMCs, B-cell-depleted T cells, or T cells provided the cDNA or gDNA that made up the material.

Germline V lookup: CDR1 SGDLS, CDR2 YYNGEE. The V end was cut by 0 bases, the J end by 1 base, with 3 bases between. The CDR3 runs to 13 residues. In the authors' workflow: Researchers report that nucleated cell counts were estimated from reference gene primer amplification. Data came from immunoSEQ multiplex PCR; TCRdb stores just in-frame clones and leaves some out. V and J calls and clone size are copied from that table; D and trimming were computed from the DNA. In the table there are about 98,000 clones, over 75% of which are singletons. Sequencing was performed on peripheral blood. The origin of this receptor is a woman aged 80 or over with acute or convalescent COVID-19. The V gene is TRBV9, the J gene TRBJ2-3; D is ambiguous. The CDR3 spells CASSVAGTDTQYF. CDR3 DNA: TGTGCCAGCAGCGTAGCCGGCACAGATACGCAGTATTTT.